One TCR beta chain is described in this entry. Germline CDR1 and CDR2: LGHDT and YNNKEL (reference sequence). The CDR3 runs to 15 residues. Trimming at V came to 2 bases and at J to 2 bases, leaving 2 bases not matched to a gene. Original processing notes: The assay estimated nucleated cells by amplifying reference gene primers. Produced via immunoSEQ multiplex PCR; TCRdb's table is partial and in-frame only. Clonal size and the V and J genes are those of that table, whereas D and trimming came from the DNA. Of 200,000 to 250,000 clones in the sample, about 85% were seen once. The Seattle patients joined while their infection was active and were tracked longitudinally afterward. The entry originates in a study of blood T cell repertoires in COVID-19.

Sample: peripheral blood. V and J are TRBV3-1 (or the pseudogene TRBV3-2) and TRBJ2-3; 9 bases are a match to TRBD2. The TCR sequence derives from a woman over 75 with COVID-19, enrolled during active disease. DNA for the CDR3: TGTGCCAGCAGCCAATCTAGCGGGGACACAGATACGCAGTATTTT. It specifies CASSQSSGDTDTQYF.